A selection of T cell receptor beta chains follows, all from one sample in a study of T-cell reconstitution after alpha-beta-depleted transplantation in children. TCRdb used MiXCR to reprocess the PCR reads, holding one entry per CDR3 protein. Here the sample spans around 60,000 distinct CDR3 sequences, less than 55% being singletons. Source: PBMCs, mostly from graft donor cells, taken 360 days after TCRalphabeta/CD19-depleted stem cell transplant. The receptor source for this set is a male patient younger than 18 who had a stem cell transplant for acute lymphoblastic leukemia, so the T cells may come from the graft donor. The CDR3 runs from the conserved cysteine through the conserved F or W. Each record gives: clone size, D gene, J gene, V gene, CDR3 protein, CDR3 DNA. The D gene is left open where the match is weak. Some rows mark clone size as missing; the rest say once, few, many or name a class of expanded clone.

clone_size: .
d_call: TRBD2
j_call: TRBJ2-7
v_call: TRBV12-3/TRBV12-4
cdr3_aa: CASSHSGRQSYEQYF
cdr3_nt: TGTGCCAGCAGCCATAGCGGGAGGCAATCCTACGAGCAGTACTTC

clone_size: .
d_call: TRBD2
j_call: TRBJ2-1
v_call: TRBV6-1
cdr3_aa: CASRGLAYNEQFF
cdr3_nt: TGTGCCAGCAGGGGACTAGCATACAATGAGCAGTTCTTC

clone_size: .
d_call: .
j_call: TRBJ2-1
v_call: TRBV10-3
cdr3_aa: CAISESYEQFF
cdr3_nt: TGTGCCATCAGTGAGTCTTATGAGCAGTTCTTC

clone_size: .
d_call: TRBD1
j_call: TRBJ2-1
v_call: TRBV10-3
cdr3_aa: CAIAPRQGSLYNEQFF
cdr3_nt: TGTGCCATCGCCCCGAGACAGGGGTCCCTCTACAATGAGCAGTTCTTC

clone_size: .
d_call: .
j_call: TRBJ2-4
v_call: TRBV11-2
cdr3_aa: CASSLKYRDSENIQYF
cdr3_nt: TGTGCCAGCAGCTTAAAGTACAGGGATTCAGAAAACATTCAGTACTTC

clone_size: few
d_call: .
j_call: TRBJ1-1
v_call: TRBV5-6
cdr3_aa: CASSLGVGRSNTEAFF
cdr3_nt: TGTGCCAGCAGCTTGGGAGTAGGACGGTCGAACACTGAAGCTTTCTTT

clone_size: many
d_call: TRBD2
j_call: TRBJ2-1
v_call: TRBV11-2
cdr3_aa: CASSSELADEQFF
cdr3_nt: TGTGCCAGCAGCTCGGAACTAGCGGATGAGCAGTTCTTC

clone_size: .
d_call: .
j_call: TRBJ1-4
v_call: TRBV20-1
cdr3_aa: CSASDNEKLFF
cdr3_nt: TGCAGTGCTAGTGATAATGAAAAACTGTTTTTT

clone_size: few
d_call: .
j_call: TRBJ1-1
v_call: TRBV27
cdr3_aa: CASSLVSMNTEAFF
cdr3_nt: TGTGCCAGCAGTTTGGTCAGCATGAACACTGAAGCTTTCTTT

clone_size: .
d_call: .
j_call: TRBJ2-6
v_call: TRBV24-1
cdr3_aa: CATSFTARSGANVLTF
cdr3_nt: TGTGCCACCAGTTTTACGGCTCGCTCTGGGGCCAACGTCCTGACTTTC

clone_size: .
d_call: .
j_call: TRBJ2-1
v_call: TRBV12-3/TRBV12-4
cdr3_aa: CASSLGDVDEQFF
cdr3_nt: TGTGCCAGCAGTTTGGGGGACGTGGATGAGCAGTTCTTC

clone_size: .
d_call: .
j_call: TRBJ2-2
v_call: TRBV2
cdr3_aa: CASIFTASPRNTGELFF
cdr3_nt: TGTGCCAGCATCTTTACTGCTAGTCCGCGGAACACCGGGGAGCTGTTTTTT

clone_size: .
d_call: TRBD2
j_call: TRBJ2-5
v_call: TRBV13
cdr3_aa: CASSPGRADQETQYF
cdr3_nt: TGTGCCAGCAGCCCCGGGAGGGCCGACCAAGAGACCCAGTACTTC

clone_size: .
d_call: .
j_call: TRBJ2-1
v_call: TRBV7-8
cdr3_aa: CASSLAGSGFRAYNEQFF
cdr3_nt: TGTGCCAGCAGCTTAGCAGGGTCAGGGTTCCGTGCCTACAATGAGCAGTTCTTC

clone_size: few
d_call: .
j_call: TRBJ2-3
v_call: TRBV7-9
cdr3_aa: CASSFSGTDTQYF
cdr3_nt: TGTGCCAGCAGCTTTTCCGGCACAGATACGCAGTATTTT

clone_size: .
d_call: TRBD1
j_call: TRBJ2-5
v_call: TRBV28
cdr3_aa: CASSSPGQGAETQYF
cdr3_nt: TGTGCCAGCAGTTCCCCCGGACAGGGTGCGGAGACCCAGTACTTC

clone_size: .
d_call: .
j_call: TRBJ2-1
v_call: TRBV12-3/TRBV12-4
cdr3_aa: CASLGGQGDEQFF
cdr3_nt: TGTGCCTCTCTCGGGGGGCAAGGGGATGAGCAGTTCTTC

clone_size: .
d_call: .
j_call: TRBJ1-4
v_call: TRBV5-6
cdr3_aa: CASSLASGASLFF
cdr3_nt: TGTGCCAGCAGCTTGGCGTCCGGGGCAAGTCTGTTTTTT

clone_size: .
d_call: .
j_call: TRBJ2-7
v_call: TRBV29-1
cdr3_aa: CSVLDIILGEQYF
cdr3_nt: TGCAGCGTTCTGGACATTATTTTAGGCGAGCAGTACTTC

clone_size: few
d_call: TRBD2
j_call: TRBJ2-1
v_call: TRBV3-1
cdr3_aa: CASSHPTSLWDNEQFF
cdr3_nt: TGTGCCAGCAGCCACCCGACTAGCCTGTGGGACAATGAGCAGTTCTTC

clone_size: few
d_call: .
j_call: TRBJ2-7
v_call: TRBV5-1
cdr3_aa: CASSPQSRGDEQYF
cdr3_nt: TGCGCCAGCAGCCCACAGAGCCGAGGAGACGAGCAGTACTTC

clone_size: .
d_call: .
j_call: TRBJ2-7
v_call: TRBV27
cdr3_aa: CASSPRAFVSYEQYF
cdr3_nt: TGTGCCAGCAGTCCTCGGGCATTCGTATCCTACGAGCAGTACTTC

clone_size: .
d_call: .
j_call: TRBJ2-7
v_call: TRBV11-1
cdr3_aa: CASSSFTYEQYF
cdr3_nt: TGTGCCAGCAGCTCATTTACCTACGAGCAGTACTTC

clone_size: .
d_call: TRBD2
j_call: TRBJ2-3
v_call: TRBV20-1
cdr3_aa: CSARVGLAGGWTDTQYF
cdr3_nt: TGCAGTGCTAGAGTGGGACTAGCGGGAGGCTGGACAGATACGCAGTATTTT

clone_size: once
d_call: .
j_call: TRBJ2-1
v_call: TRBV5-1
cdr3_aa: CASSSDRLVSYNEQFF
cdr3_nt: TGCGCCAGCAGCTCCGATCGACTAGTCTCCTACAATGAGCAGTTCTTC